These 9 T cell receptor beta chains came from one sample sequenced in a study of blood T cell repertoires in COVID-19. TCRdb's table, derived via immunoSEQ multiplex PCR, lists solely in-frame clones and lacks some. The table lists 410,000 or so clones, 89% of them singletons. The sequenced material came from peripheral blood. These receptor sequences come from a woman aged 40 to 50 with COVID-19, enrolled during active disease.

The chain carries TRBV18 and TRBJ1-2; weak D call: TRBD1 (6 bases). The CDR3 loop spans 15 amino acids. CDR1 is KGHSH, CDR2 LQKENI, per germline. The germline V and J ends were trimmed by 1 base and 3 bases, with 12 bases remaining between them. The CDR3 DNA is TGTGCCAGCTCACCACGTCCAGGGGTGGACTATGGCTACACCTTC. Its translation is CASSPRPGVDYGYTF.

This chain uses TRBV6-2 or TRBV6-3 with TRBJ1-1; D not certain. The V end lost 3 bases, the J end lost 8 bases, and 13 bases lay between the germline ends. The V gene's germline CDR1 is MNHEY and CDR2 SVGEGT. This CDR3 spans 13 amino acids. CDR3 nucleotides: TGTGCCAGCAGTTATGGCAGAACTAAGGAAGCTTTCTTT. This sequence encodes CASSYGRTKEAFF.

CDR3 region: CASSPGPLRNQPQHF. The CDR3 DNA follows: TGTGCCAGCAGCCCCGGTCCTTTACGCAATCAGCCCCAGCATTTT. J is TRBJ1-5 and V is TRBV6-5; the D is unclear. The V and J ends lost 6 bases and 2 bases respectively, with 14 bases between them. This CDR3 contains 15 residues. Germline values: CDR1 MNHEY, CDR2 SVGAGI.

The chain has TRBV7-9 and TRBJ1-6; the D is unclear. V dropped 5 bases and J dropped 4 bases, with 12 bases sitting between them. The CDR3 length is 15 residues. In germline, CDR1 is SEHNR, CDR2 FQNEAQ (reference sequence). CDR3 in amino acids: CASSEEGLYNSPLHF. The CDR3 DNA reads as TGTGCCAGCAGCGAAGAGGGCCTATATAATTCACCCCTCCACTTT.

The V call is TRBV5-5, the J call TRBJ1-3, with a tentative D call TRBD1 (5 bases). CDR1 SGHKS and CDR2 YYEKEE come from the germline V gene (reference sequence). Trimming cost V 0 bases and J 0 bases, with 10 bases left between them. This CDR3 has 16 residues. The CDR3 reads CASSLEGISSGNTIYF. In DNA, the CDR3 is TGTGCCAGCAGCTTGGAGGGGATAAGCTCTGGAAACACCATATATTTT.

The V call is TRBV13, the J call TRBJ1-5; D gene unclear. Trimming stripped 3 bases from V and 0 bases from J, with 12 bases between. From germline, CDR1 is PRHDT and CDR2 FYEKMQ (reference sequence). CDR3 size: 16 residues. CDR3 region: CASSFGGFNSNQPQHF. For the CDR3, the DNA is TGTGCCAGCAGCTTTGGAGGGTTTAATAGCAATCAGCCCCAGCATTTT.

The CDR3: CASTPYQGTEAFF. The CDR3 nucleotides are TGTGCCAGCACCCCGTATCAGGGGACTGAAGCTTTCTTT. The chain links TRBV12-3 or TRBV12-4 to TRBJ1-1; a weak D match, TRBD1 (6 bases). CDR3 length: 13 residues. V gave up 7 bases and J gave up 5 bases, with 14 bases separating them.

This clone was seen just once. The rearrangement joins TRBV5-6 to TRBJ1-3; TRBD1 aligns across 7 bases. The CDR3 sequence is 15 residues long. With V trimmed by 3 bases and J by 2 bases, 5 bases remained unmatched. Germline values: CDR1 SGHDT, CDR2 YYEEEE. The CDR3 sequence: CASSSIDRAGNTIYF. Here the CDR3 DNA reads TGTGCCAGCAGCTCCATCGACAGGGCTGGAAACACCATATATTTT.

This chain connects TRBV6-2 or TRBV6-3 to TRBJ1-1, with 7 bases identical to TRBD1. Germline lookup yields CDR1 MNHEY and CDR2 SVGEGT. Germline trimming cut 2 bases from V and 2 bases from J; bases unmatched to any gene: 11. The CDR3 is 17 residues long. CDR3 protein: CASSYPAGGLFNTEAFF. The DNA for the CDR3 is TGTGCCAGCAGTTACCCTGCAGGGGGGCTGTTTAACACTGAAGCTTTCTTT.